This T cell receptor beta chain originates from a study of blood T cells in healthy people across ages. Details on this clonotype: Its antigen is not identified.

Together with a sample-barcoded 5' primer, a J-beta primer mix was included in a second PCR lasting about 7 to 11 cycles. TCRdb itself ran the 5' RACE reads through MiXCR, one entry per CDR3 protein. Of approximately 800,000 distinct CDR3 sequences in the sample, 25% to 30% were seen once. Germline V gene data show CDR1 as LNHNV and CDR2 as YYDKDF (reference sequence). The CDR3 extends over 16 amino acids. The V gene end was trimmed by 4 bases and the J gene end by 4 bases; junction bases not matched to a gene: 7. Overall study findings and caveats: Possibly confounding the expanded clonotype changes was the fact that donor CMV status was unknown.

About 10 milliliters was the volume of peripheral blood drawn from each donor. These data are also associated with another study on T cells of mothers and their children. According to that study: Per 15 ul, 1.5 ug of RNA was used, with all extracted RNA going into cDNA synthesis.

Input material: blood. This clonotype was sampled from a boy between 10 and 17 years old in good health. The rearrangement uses TRBV15 and TRBJ2-5, with 12 bases fitting TRBD1. CDR3 protein: CATSTPGTGGGETQYF. CDR3 coding DNA: TGTGCCACCAGCACACCCGGGACAGGGGGCGGAGAGACCCAGTACTTC.